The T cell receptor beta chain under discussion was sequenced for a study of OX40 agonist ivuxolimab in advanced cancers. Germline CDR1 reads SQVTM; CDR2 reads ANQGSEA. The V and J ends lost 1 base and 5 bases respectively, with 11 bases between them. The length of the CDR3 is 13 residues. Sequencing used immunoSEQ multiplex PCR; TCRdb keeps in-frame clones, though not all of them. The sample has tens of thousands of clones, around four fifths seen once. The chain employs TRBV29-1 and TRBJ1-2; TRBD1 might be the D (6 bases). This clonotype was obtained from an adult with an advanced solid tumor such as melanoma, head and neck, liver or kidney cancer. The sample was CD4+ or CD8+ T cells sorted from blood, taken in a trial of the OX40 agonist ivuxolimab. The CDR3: CSVEVGHYYGYTF. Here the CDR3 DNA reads TGCAGCGTTGAAGTGGGACATTATTATGGCTACACCTTC.